The 23 T cell receptor beta chains below were found in one sample sequenced in a study of blood T cell repertoires in COVID-19. Measured with immunoSEQ multiplex PCR; TCRdb has only the in-frame clones, and not every one. Among hundreds of thousands of clones listed, just under 90% were seen once. Sequencing used peripheral blood. The source is a woman between 25 and 40 years old with COVID-19, enrolled during active disease.

The CDR3 nucleotides are TGTGCCAGCTCACCTGGACGAGGGGAGACCCAGTACTTC. Encoded protein: CASSPGRGETQYF. The V and J genes are TRBV18 and TRBJ2-5; TRBD2 is a possible D gene (5 bases). V was pared by 3 bases and J by 5 bases, with 10 bases between. Germline-derived CDR1 and CDR2 are KGHSH and LQKENI. The length of the CDR3 is 13 residues.

With respect to this clone: The same CDR3 arises from other DNA sequences in this sample as well. The rearrangement links TRBV5-1 to TRBJ2-7; 10 positions agree with TRBD1. V shed 4 bases, J shed 4 bases, and the junction held 5 bases outside the gene matches. Per germline, CDR1 SGHRS and CDR2 YFSETQ. The CDR3 contains 14 residues. The CDR3 DNA reads as TGCGCCAGCAGCCCGGGACAGGGGCTTTACGAGCAGTACTTC. It codes for CASSPGQGLYEQYF.

The chain combines TRBV6-5 with TRBJ1-2; D perhaps matches TRBD1 (6 bases). V lost 5 bases, J lost 5 bases, and 15 bases lay in between. The CDR3 length is 14 residues. From germline, CDR1 is MNHEY and CDR2 SVGAGI. The CDR3 DNA sequence: TGTGCCAGCAGTCAATCGGACAGCCCATATGGCTACACCTTC. It encodes CASSQSDSPYGYTF.

V usage is TRBV2 and J usage is TRBJ2-3; 8 bases agree with TRBD2. V lost 6 bases and J lost 7; bases outside the gene matches: 12. The germline V gene encodes CDR1 SNHLY and CDR2 FYNNEI. This CDR3 comprises 15 residues. This CDR3 reads CASSQRGTVANTQYF. In nucleotides, the CDR3 is TGTGCCAGCAGCCAGCGGGGGACCGTCGCGAATACGCAGTATTTT. Full variable domain (rest looked up from reference TRBV2 and TRBJ2-3): EPEVTQTPSHQVTQMGQEVILRCVPISNHLYFYWYRQILGQKVEFLVSFYNNEISEKSEIFDDQFSVERPDGSNFTLKIRSTKLEDSAMYFCASSQRGTVANTQYFGPGTRLTVL.

The genes are TRBV4-1 and TRBJ2-7, with 9 bases identical to TRBD1. The CDR3 is 16 amino acids. The V gene end was trimmed by 7 bases and the J gene end by 3 bases; junction bases not matched to a gene: 13. From germline, CDR1 is MGHRA and CDR2 YSYEKL. The CDR3 spells CASTLSRGTGHYEQYF. The CDR3 bases are TGCGCCAGCACCCTATCCCGGGGGACAGGGCACTACGAGCAGTACTTC.

The chain combines TRBV11-1 with TRBJ1-1, with D unclear. From germline, CDR1 is SGHAT and CDR2 FQDESV (reference sequence). The V end was cut by 5 bases, the J end by 1 base, with 8 bases between. This CDR3 is 13 amino acids long. Here the CDR3 reads CASSLVWNTEAFF. CDR3 in DNA: TGTGCCAGCAGCCTCGTTTGGAACACTGAAGCTTTCTTT.

The chain has TRBV6-5 and TRBJ2-3, with D tentatively TRBD1 (6 bases). Germline CDR1 and CDR2: MNHEY and SVGAGI. V lost 5 bases and J lost 1, with 10 bases in between. The CDR3 has 14 amino acids. This CDR3 reads CASSTGWGTDTQYF. The CDR3 DNA reads as TGTGCCAGCAGTACAGGGTGGGGCACAGATACGCAGTATTTT.

This clone was detected only once. The rearrangement uses TRBV2 and TRBJ2-1; the match to TRBD1 covers 7 bases. This CDR3 contains 16 residues. V lost 4 bases to trimming and J lost 9 bases; unmatched junction nucleotides: 15. Germline CDR1 reads SNHLY; CDR2 reads FYNNEI. As DNA, the CDR3 is TGTGCCAGCAGTGTATTTGGACAGGTATCTGGAGGTGAGCAGTTCTTC. Translated, it gives CASSVFGQVSGGEQFF.

The CDR3 nucleotides read TGTGCCAGCAGCTTAGTTAGCGGGGCCGCAGATACGCAGTATTTT. This codes for CASSLVSGAADTQYF. The V call is TRBV11-2, the J call TRBJ2-3; 8 nucleotides align to TRBD2. The CDR3 is made up of 15 amino acids. Germline trimming cut 1 base from V and 4 bases from J; bases unmatched to any gene: 4. The V gene's germline CDR1 is SGHAT and CDR2 FQNNGV.

The V and J genes are TRBV28 and TRBJ1-6, with D possibly TRBD1 on 5 matching bases. CDR3 length: 16 amino acids. Germline CDR1 reads MDHEN; CDR2 reads SYDVKM. V lost 5 bases and J lost 7, with 18 bases in between. CDR3 DNA sequence: TGTGCCAGCAGTGCCGGTCAGGGTGTGGGGAATTCACCCCTCCACTTT. It is translated as CASSAGQGVGNSPLHF.

As concerns this clone: Other nucleotide sequences in the sample specify the same CDR3. The gene calls are TRBV6-5 and TRBJ2-7; TRBD2 agrees at 10 bases. V lost 8 bases and J lost 0; bases outside the gene matches: 1. Germline V CDR1 and CDR2: MNHEY, SVGAGI. The CDR3 length is 13 residues. This CDR3 reads CASSSGGSYEQYF. The CDR3 DNA is TGTGCCAGCTCTAGCGGGGGCTCCTACGAGCAGTACTTC.

As regards this clone: The junction departs from germline at one end; a sequencing error may be responsible. The rearrangement links TRBV6-1 to TRBJ1-3, with D tentatively TRBD1 (6 bases). CDR3 size: 14 residues. Germline V CDR1 and CDR2: MNHNS, SASEGT. The CDR3 loop reads CASSEYRAGTTIYF. For the CDR3, the DNA is TGTGCCAGCAGTGAATACAGGGCTGGAACCACCATATATTTT.

The chain links TRBV5-5 to TRBJ2-1; D call uncertain. This CDR3 comprises 14 residues. The V end lost 0 bases, the J end lost 1 base, and 5 bases lay between the germline ends. Germline CDR1 reads SGHKS; CDR2 reads YYEKEE (reference sequence). Written as DNA, the CDR3 is TGTGCCAGCAGCTTGGACTGGTCCTACAATGAGCAGTTCTTC. Translating gives CASSLDWSYNEQFF.

The sample holds one count of this clone. This chain's CDR3 is CASSQRGGGALEQYF. CDR3 nucleotides: TGTGCCAGCAGCCAACGAGGCGGGGGGGCACTCGAGCAGTACTTC. The V and J genes are TRBV3-1 (or the pseudogene TRBV3-2) and TRBJ2-7, with 9 bases fitting TRBD2. Per germline, CDR1 LGHDT and CDR2 YNNKEL (reference sequence). Germline trimming cut 2 bases from V and 6 bases from J; bases unmatched to any gene: 8. The length of the CDR3 is 15 residues.

The chain couples TRBV28 to TRBJ1-1; a weak D match, TRBD1 (6 bases). The V end lost 5 bases, the J end lost 6 bases, and 7 bases lay between the germline ends. The CDR3 length is 11 residues. Germline V gene sequence: CDR1 MDHEN, CDR2 SYDVKM. Here the CDR3 reads CASSAGAEAFF. The CDR3 DNA is TGTGCCAGCAGTGCAGGGGCTGAAGCTTTCTTT.

V and J are TRBV15 and TRBJ1-3; D is ambiguous. The ends were cut back, 1 base at V and 0 bases at J, with 7 bases in the middle. CDR1 LNHNV and CDR2 YYDKDF come from the germline V gene (reference sequence). The CDR3 totals 15 residues. The CDR3: CATSRAFGSGNTIYF. In nucleotides, the CDR3 is TGTGCCACCAGCAGAGCCTTCGGCTCTGGAAACACCATATATTTT.

The chain has TRBV5-4 and TRBJ2-5; TRBD1 matches at 11 bases. J gave up 5 bases and V 4 bases, and 7 bases lay outside the gene matches. Germline assignment: CDR1 SGHNT and CDR2 YYREEE (reference sequence). The CDR3 spans 15 residues. The CDR3 sequence: CASSPRTGGDETQYF. The CDR3 coding sequence is TGTGCCAGCAGCCCACGGACAGGGGGCGACGAGACCCAGTACTTC.

The CDR3 sequence: CASSFGAGETQYF. The CDR3 nucleotides read TGTGCCAGCAGCTTTGGTGCGGGAGAGACCCAGTACTTC. The gene calls are TRBV7-9 and TRBJ2-5; possible D gene TRBD2, 5 bases. Trimming took 3 bases from V and 4 from J, leaving 9 bases between them. CDR3 size: 13 residues. Germline CDR1 reads SEHNR; CDR2 reads FQNEAQ (reference sequence).

The chain recombines TRBV6-5 with TRBJ2-1; possible D gene TRBD2, 6 bases. The CDR3 extends over 13 amino acids. Germline CDR1 and CDR2: MNHEY and SVGAGI. Trimming took off 6 bases at V and 4 bases at J, with 10 bases between the two ends. This CDR3 is CASRGGIYNEQFF. The CDR3 coding sequence is TGTGCCAGCAGGGGGGGAATTTACAATGAGCAGTTCTTC.

The chain carries TRBV7-8 and TRBJ2-2; D gene uncertain. V gave up 3 bases and J gave up 5 bases, with 16 bases separating them. Germline CDR1 SGHVS, CDR2 FQNEAQ. CDR3 length: 16 amino acids. The CDR3 sequence: CASSFSQKLPTGELFF. CDR3 nucleotides: TGTGCCAGCAGCTTTTCCCAGAAATTGCCAACCGGGGAGCTGTTTTTT. Full variable domain (rest looked up from reference TRBV7-8 and TRBJ2-2): GAGVSQSPRYKVAKRGQDVALRCDPISGHVSLFWYQQALGQGPEFLTYFQNEAQLDKSGLPSDRFFAERPEGSVSTLKIQRTQQEDSAVYLCASSFSQKLPTGELFFGEGSRLTVL.

This chain joins TRBV7-9 and TRBJ2-7; 7 bases fit TRBD2. Germline-derived CDR1 and CDR2 are SEHNR and FQNEAQ (reference sequence). This CDR3 is built from 13 residues. V gave up 9 bases and J gave up 1 base; unmatched junction bases: 6. This CDR3 reads CASSGLNSYEQYF. The CDR3 region has the DNA TGTGCCAGTTCGGGACTAAATTCCTACGAGCAGTACTTC.

V gene TRBV2 combines with J gene TRBJ1-2; D gene ambiguous. The germline gives CDR1 SNHLY, CDR2 FYNNEI. The CDR3 is 13 amino acids. Trimming left V 4 bases short and J 8 bases short, with 14 bases between. CDR3 loop: CASSGTSAGGYTF. In DNA form, the CDR3 reads TGTGCCAGCAGTGGGACCTCGGCGGGCGGCTACACCTTC.

The CDR3 sequence: CASKRSGGRYTQYF. For the CDR3, the DNA is TGTGCCAGTAAAAGGTCGGGGGGTCGGTATACGCAGTATTTT. The gene calls are TRBV19 and TRBJ2-3; 7 positions match TRBD2. Germline assignment: CDR1 LNHDA and CDR2 SQIVND (reference sequence). V gave up 7 bases and J gave up 7 bases; unmatched junction bases: 11. CDR3 length: 14 residues.